Listed below are T cell receptor beta chains from one sample, sequenced in a study of spatial heterogeneity in lung cancer. Via MiXCR, TCRdb re-called the 5' RACE reads, giving one row per CDR3 protein. The table shows 110,000 or so distinct CDR3 sequences, with more than 10% occurring only once. The material was PBMCs, obtained at follow-up. The receptors here all came from a female donor with early-stage non-small cell lung cancer. The CDR3 runs from the conserved cysteine through the conserved F or W. Fields, in order: D gene, clone size, CDR3 length, V gene, J gene, CDR3 DNA, CDR3 protein. The D gene is left open where the match is weak. Expanded clones are given a class, and other clones once, few, many or no size at all.

>.|.|15|TRBV19|TRBJ1-2
TGTGCCAGTAGTGCCTACAGGGCTCCTAACTATGGCTACACCTTC
CASSAYRAPNYGYTF
>.|.|15|TRBV12-3/TRBV12-4|TRBJ1-4
TGTGCCAGCAGTTTAGCGTCTGGACAAAATGAAAAACTGTTTTTT
CASSLASGQNEKLFF
>.|few|15|TRBV11-2|TRBJ1-5
TGTGCCAGCAGCTCCGGACTGGGGGGCAATCAGCCCCAGCATTTT
CASSSGLGGNQPQHF
>.|few|13|TRBV19|TRBJ1-2
TGTGCCAGTAAGCACACAGAGATCTATGGCTACACCTTC
CASKHTEIYGYTF
>.|many|14|TRBV10-3|TRBJ1-5
TGTGCCATCAGTGAGGTTGGTGGTGATCAGCCCCAGCATTTT
CAISEVGGDQPQHF
>.|few|16|TRBV28|TRBJ1-6
TGTGCCAGCAGAAAGAACCGGGCAGCAAATCGCTCACCCCTCCACTTT
CASRKNRAANRSPLHF
>.|many|13|TRBV29-1|TRBJ2-4
TGCAGCGTTGTTGGGGGGGCCAAAAACATTCAGTACTTC
CSVVGGAKNIQYF
>.|.|12|TRBV28|TRBJ1-4
TGTGCCAGCAGTGTAAAGGGGGAAAAACTGTTTTTT
CASSVKGEKLFF
>.|many|13|TRBV4-3|TRBJ2-5
TGCGCCAGCAGCCCCAGGAGTTTCGAGACCCAGTACTTC
CASSPRSFETQYF
>TRBD1|.|19|TRBV27|TRBJ2-3
TGTGTCAGCAGTCCAAAGTACAGGGTACAGGGGATGAGCACAGATACGCAGTATTTT
CVSSPKYRVQGMSTDTQYF
>.|.|14|TRBV6-1|TRBJ2-1
TGTGCCAGCAGTGAACCTGCGGCCTACAATGAGCAGTTCTTC
CASSEPAAYNEQFF
>TRBD2|few|16|TRBV5-4|TRBJ2-7
TGTGCCAGCAGCTCGGGACTAGCGGGGGCCGCCTACGAGCAGTACTTC
CASSSGLAGAAYEQYF
>.|few|15|TRBV2|TRBJ2-1
TGTGCCAGCAGTGAAGTAGGGATGGGATACAATGAGCAGTTCTTC
CASSEVGMGYNEQFF
>TRBD2|few|17|TRBV7-2|TRBJ2-2
TGTGCCAGCAGCGGAGGGTCCATAGCGGGAAGCACCGGGGAGCTGTTTTTT
CASSGGSIAGSTGELFF
>.|few|12|TRBV3-1|TRBJ2-7
TGTGCCAGCAGCCAAGGGAAGAGCGAGCAGTACTTC
CASSQGKSEQYF
>.|many|13|TRBV24-1|TRBJ2-3
TGTGCCACCAGTCGGGAGAGCACAGATACGCAGTATTTT
CATSRESTDTQYF
>.|few|15|TRBV5-1|TRBJ2-2
TGCGCCAGCAGCGAGCAGGGAGATAACACCGGGGAGCTGTTTTTT
CASSEQGDNTGELFF
>.|few|14|TRBV11-3|TRBJ2-3
TGTGCCAGCAGCGACGGACCTCGAACAGATACGCAGTATTTT
CASSDGPRTDTQYF
>.|few|15|TRBV6-6|TRBJ2-2
TGTGCCAGCAGACCAACCGGCGGGGTCACCGGGGAGCTGTTTTTT
CASRPTGGVTGELFF
>.|.|12|TRBV29-1|TRBJ1-2
TGCAGCGTTGGGTCTTTCGGCTATGGCTACACCTTC
CSVGSFGYGYTF
>.|.|14|TRBV6-1|TRBJ1-5
TGTGCCAGCAGTGAACAGGGGATGGATCAGCCCCAGCATTTT
CASSEQGMDQPQHF
>.|.|15|TRBV7-9|TRBJ1-2
TGTGCCAGCAGCTTCCAGGGTCGCCCCGCGGCAGGCTACACCTTC
CASSFQGRPAAGYTF
>.|medium-sized|15|TRBV28|TRBJ2-1
TGTGCCAGCAGTCCTCTGTATGCTGACGTGGATGAGCAGTTCTTC
CASSPLYADVDEQFF
>.|.|14|TRBV7-3|TRBJ2-5
TGTGCCAGCAGCCGCTGGTACGGTCAAGAGACCCAGTACTTC
CASSRWYGQETQYF
>.|many|14|TRBV5-1|TRBJ2-5
TGCGCCAGCAGCCCCCCCCTGGCCGGAGAGACCCAGTACTTC
CASSPPLAGETQYF
>.|.|13|TRBV3-1|TRBJ2-4
TGTGCCAGCAGCCAACGCCCTTTTAACATTCAGTACTTC
CASSQRPFNIQYF
>TRBD1|few|15|TRBV28|TRBJ2-5
TGTGCCAGCAGTTTCCCTAGGACAGGGCAAGAGACCCAGTACTTC
CASSFPRTGQETQYF
>.|.|13|TRBV29-1|TRBJ2-5
TGCAGCGCCCTCCGGGACTTCCAAGAGACCCAGTACTTC
CSALRDFQETQYF
>TRBD1|many|12|TRBV29-1|TRBJ1-2
TGCAGCGTTGAACCGACAGGGGCTGGCTACACCTTC
CSVEPTGAGYTF
>.|many|13|TRBV12-3/TRBV12-4|TRBJ2-2
TGTGCCAGCAGTTTGATGGAGACCGGGGAGCTGTTTTTT
CASSLMETGELFF
>.|once|14|TRBV7-9|TRBJ2-1
TGTGCCAGCAGCTCCGGGGAAACCTACAAAGAGCAGTTCTTC
CASSSGETYKEQFF
>.|.|15|TRBV27|TRBJ1-2
TGTGCCAGCAGTCCCCGACTGGGGGAGGACTATGGCTACACCTTC
CASSPRLGEDYGYTF
>TRBD2|.|13|TRBV12-3/TRBV12-4|TRBJ2-5
TGTGCCAGCAGTCCAGCGGGAGCTGAGACCCAGTACTTC
CASSPAGAETQYF
>.|.|15|TRBV7-6|TRBJ2-3
TGTGCCAGCAGCTTAAATTTAGGGAGCACAGATACGCAGTATTTT
CASSLNLGSTDTQYF
>TRBD2|many|16|TRBV11-3|TRBJ2-3
TGTGCCAGCAGCGACATTAGCGGGAGGACCACAGATACGCAGTATTTT
CASSDISGRTTDTQYF